The clone carrying this T cell receptor beta chain was seen just once. The data were obtained in a study of T cell changes during pregnancy in multiple sclerosis. Libraries were prepared by immunoSEQ multiplex PCR; TCRdb keeps only in-frame clonotypes and omits some of them. This table holds approximately 60,000 clones, around 93% found once. Germline V gives CDR1 MGHRA, CDR2 YSYEKL. The CDR3 is 16 residues long. V gave up 1 base and J gave up 2 bases; unmatched junction bases: 5. The chain carries TRBV4-1 and TRBJ2-1; 7 bases map to TRBD2. The source was peripheral blood, collected in the first trimester of pregnancy. This TCR was recovered from a female donor with multiple sclerosis, enrolled in a pregnancy study. This CDR3 reads CASSQGLLATYNEQFF. The CDR3 nucleotides are TGCGCCAGCAGCCAAGGACTACTAGCGACCTACAATGAGCAGTTCTTC.